One and the same sample provided the 23 T cell receptor beta chains below, sequenced in a study of shared clonotypes between healthy human individuals. Clones were sequenced by immunoSEQ multiplex PCR, and TCRdb holds only the in-frame ones, with some missing. The sample carries some 2,000,000 clones, approximately 95% recorded once. Sequencing was performed on naive CD4+ T cells sorted from blood. The subset is: CD45RA+ positively selected. All receptors come from a young man in good health.

This clone has just a few counts. The identical CDR3 is also encoded by other nucleotide sequences in the sample. This chain links TRBV28 with TRBJ1-2, with no clear D. CDR3 length: 13 amino acids. Germline lookup yields CDR1 MDHEN and CDR2 SYDVKM. The germline V and J ends were trimmed by 1 base and 4 bases, with 7 bases remaining between them. CDR3 in amino acids: CASSLLAGYGYTF. For the CDR3, the DNA is TGTGCCAGCAGTTTATTGGCAGGCTATGGCTACACCTTC.

Concerning this clone: Other nucleotide sequences in the sample specify the same CDR3. The chain uses TRBV10-1 and TRBJ2-2; the D is unclear. V was shortened by 0 bases and J by 7 bases, with 6 bases between the two germline ends. The length of the CDR3 is 13 residues. From germline, CDR1 is WNHNN and CDR2 SYGVQD (reference sequence). CDR3 sequence (DNA): TGCGCCAGCAGTGAGTCGCAGATCGGGGAGCTGTTTTTT. Translation gives CASSESQIGELFF.

V gene TRBV7-2 combines with J gene TRBJ2-2; a possible D gene is TRBD1 (6 bases). This CDR3 region has 16 residues. Per the germline V gene, CDR1 is SGHTA and CDR2 is FQGNSA. V shed 5 bases and J shed 1 base, with 14 bases lying between them. The DNA for the CDR3 is TGTGCCAGCAGCCTAAGACAGGTTCTGAACACCGGGGAGCTGTTTTTT. It specifies CASSLRQVLNTGELFF. The full variable domain, in which reference TRBV7-2 and TRBJ2-2 provide the parts outside the CDR3, is GAGVSQSPSNKVTEKGKDVELRCDPISGHTALYWYRQSLGQGLEFLIYFQGNSAPDKSGLPSDRFSAERTGGSVSTLTIQRTQQEDSAVYLCASSLRQVLNTGELFFGEGSRLTVL.

This chain uses TRBV5-1 with TRBJ2-2; no definite D call. The CDR3 has 16 amino acids. The V and J ends lost 7 bases and 0 bases respectively, with 16 bases between them. The germline gives CDR1 SGHRS, CDR2 YFSETQ. CDR3 sequence reads: CASSRFTVTNTGELFF. The CDR3 DNA sequence: TGCGCCAGCTCCCGTTTTACCGTGACGAACACCGGGGAGCTGTTTTTT.

CDR3 protein: CASSLTGLDTQYF. As DNA, the CDR3 is TGTGCCAGCAGCTTGACAGGGCTAGATACGCAGTATTTT. V gene TRBV5-4 combines with J gene TRBJ2-3; the D gene is possibly TRBD1 (6 bases). The CDR3 length is 13 residues. Germline CDR1 is SGHNT and CDR2 is YYREEE (reference sequence). The V end was cut by 1 base, the J end by 5 bases, with 8 bases between.

The rearrangement uses TRBV7-3 and TRBJ2-2; D unresolved. Germline-derived CDR1 and CDR2 are SGHTA and FQGTGA. This CDR3 region has 13 residues. With 5 bases removed from V and 5 bases from J, the gap between germline ends came to 9 bases. CDR3 sequence (DNA): TGTGCCAGCAGCCCCTCCAGTACCGGGGAGCTGTTTTTT. Translation gives CASSPSSTGELFF.

This chain connects TRBV5-4 to TRBJ2-7, with 9 nucleotides matching TRBD1. The V gene end was trimmed by 7 bases and the J gene end by 6 bases; junction bases not matched to a gene: 14. From germline, CDR1 is SGHNT and CDR2 YYREEE (reference sequence). The CDR3 covers 15 residues. The CDR3 is CASGSETGGSSEQYF. The CDR3, as DNA: TGTGCCAGCGGTTCGGAGACAGGGGGGTCGAGCGAGCAGTACTTC.

The V gene is TRBV10-3, the J gene TRBJ2-2; weak D call: TRBD1 (6 bases). Trimming took off 8 bases at V and 1 base at J, with 17 bases between the two ends. The germline CDR1 and CDR2 sequences are ENHRY and SYGVKD. This CDR3 is built from 16 residues. The CDR3 nucleotides read TGTGCCATCGGGAAGAACAGCAGGGGGAACACCGGGGAGCTGTTTTTT. This sequence encodes CAIGKNSRGNTGELFF.

Regarding this clone: Other DNA variants within this sample encode the same CDR3. This chain connects TRBV7-2 to TRBJ2-4; D is uncertain. V lost 5 bases and J 7 bases, leaving 6 bases between the germline ends. Germline V CDR1 and CDR2: SGHTA, FQGNSA. This CDR3 contains 11 residues. CDR3 in amino acids: CASSPGNIQYF. CDR3 sequence (DNA): TGTGCCAGCAGCCCCGGGAACATTCAGTACTTC.

V usage is TRBV7-9 and J usage is TRBJ2-7, with D tentatively TRBD1 (5 bases). CDR3 length: 16 amino acids. Per the germline V gene, CDR1 is SEHNR and CDR2 is FQNEAQ (reference sequence). Trimming left V 1 base short and J 4 bases short, with 17 bases between. The CDR3 loop reads CASSLGLRGSLYEQYF. The CDR3 DNA reads as TGTGCCAGCAGCTTAGGGCTTAGGGGAAGTTTGTACGAGCAGTACTTC.

V and J are TRBV29-1 and TRBJ2-1; 7 bases fit TRBD2. The CDR3 consists of 16 residues. Germline V gene sequence: CDR1 SQVTM, CDR2 ANQGSEA. Trimming at V came to 0 bases and at J to 3 bases, leaving 8 bases not matched to a gene. The CDR3 sequence: CSVEELRLAVYNEQFF. The DNA of the CDR3 is TGCAGCGTTGAAGAGCTTAGGCTAGCGGTCTACAATGAGCAGTTCTTC.

The chain recombines TRBV7-3 with TRBJ2-1; 10 positions match TRBD2. The CDR3 has 16 amino acids. The germline V gene encodes CDR1 SGHTA and CDR2 FQGTGA. V was pared by 5 bases and J by 7 bases, with 11 bases of the junction left unmatched. In nucleotides, the CDR3 is TGTGCCAGCAGCCTCAGCAGTAGCGGGGGGAAAAATGAGCAGTTCTTC. Translated, it gives CASSLSSSGGKNEQFF.

The V gene is TRBV5-5, the J gene TRBJ1-6; D gene uncertain. V shed 4 bases and J shed 9 bases, with 14 bases lying between them. This CDR3 contains 14 residues. CDR1 SGHKS and CDR2 YYEKEE come from the germline V gene (reference sequence). The CDR3 loop is CASSVDALRSPLHF. The CDR3, as DNA: TGTGCCAGCAGCGTGGACGCTCTACGTTCACCCCTCCACTTT.

This clone was seen only once. The chain has TRBV28 and TRBJ1-2; 8 positions agree with TRBD1. Germline-derived CDR1 and CDR2 are MDHEN and SYDVKM. The junction had 9 bases not matched to a gene; V was cut back by 7 bases and J by 2 bases. CDR3 length: 15 residues. The CDR3 DNA follows: TGTGCCAGCACTCGTCCCGGACAGGGAAACTATGGCTACACCTTC. Translating gives CASTRPGQGNYGYTF.

The chain carries TRBV5-8 and TRBJ2-5; 7 nucleotides align to TRBD2. After removal of 1 base from V and 1 base from J, the junction contained 7 bases not matched to a gene. Germline assignment: CDR1 SGHTS and CDR2 YDEGEE. The length of the CDR3 is 16 residues. The CDR3 DNA reads as TGTGCCAGCAGCTTGCCGCGGGAGCGTTTCCAAGAGACCCAGTACTTC. Residues: CASSLPRERFQETQYF.

The J gene is TRBJ1-6, the V gene TRBV18, with unresolved D. This CDR3 spans 16 amino acids. With 0 bases removed from V and 5 bases from J, the gap between germline ends came to 11 bases. CDR1 and CDR2 (germline): KGHSH, LQKENI. CDR3 amino acids: CASSPPEQRNNSPLHF. For the CDR3, the DNA is TGTGCCAGCTCACCACCGGAGCAGAGGAATAATTCACCCCTCCACTTT.

The chain recombines TRBV10-3 with TRBJ2-1; no reliable D call. V lost 3 bases and J lost 7, with 10 bases in between. Germline lookup yields CDR1 ENHRY and CDR2 SYGVKD. This CDR3 region has 13 residues. CDR3 DNA: TGTGCCATCAGTGACCCGAATGTGAATGAGCAGTTCTTC. It yields the protein CAISDPNVNEQFF.

The genes are TRBV10-3 and TRBJ1-1; no clear D gene. Trimming took off 0 bases at V and 7 bases at J, with 6 bases between the two ends. The CDR3 is made up of 12 amino acids. Germline V gives CDR1 ENHRY, CDR2 SYGVKD. The CDR3 is CAISESWGEAFF. The CDR3 region has the DNA TGTGCCATCAGTGAGTCGTGGGGTGAAGCTTTCTTT.

As for this clone: Other DNA sequences in this sample translate to the same CDR3. The V call is TRBV5-1, the J call TRBJ1-4, with D hard to call. The CDR3 consists of 14 residues. Trimming took 2 bases from V and 5 from J, leaving 10 bases between them. In germline, CDR1 is SGHRS, CDR2 YFSETQ. The CDR3 coding sequence is TGCGCCAGCAGCTTAGCGGGCGCCAATGAAAAACTGTTTTTT. Its translation is CASSLAGANEKLFF.

This chain connects TRBV25-1 to TRBJ2-2; 12 bases are a match to TRBD2. Germline loops: CDR1 MGHDK, CDR2 SYGVNS. With 6 bases clipped from V and 4 bases from J, the junction kept 6 bases outside the gene matches. This CDR3 is built from 16 residues. The CDR3 loop reads CASSRTSGTATGELFF. The CDR3 region has the DNA TGTGCCAGCAGCCGGACTAGCGGGACAGCCACCGGGGAGCTGTTTTTT.

The chain is built from TRBV7-2 and TRBJ1-2; D is unclear. CDR1 is SGHTA, CDR2 FQGNSA, per germline. V shed 3 bases and J shed 2 bases, with 13 bases lying between them. This CDR3 spans 15 amino acids. CDR3 amino acids: CASSFREGLNYGYTF. The CDR3 region has the DNA TGTGCCAGCAGCTTTCGTGAAGGGTTAAACTATGGCTACACCTTC.

The chain carries TRBV7-2 and TRBJ2-5; 11 bases line up with TRBD2. The CDR3 length is 18 residues. Per germline, CDR1 SGHTA and CDR2 FQGNSA. With V trimmed by 3 bases and J by 0 bases, 9 bases remained unmatched. The CDR3 DNA sequence: TGTGCCAGCAGCTTTTCTCTAGCGGGGGGCCTGTACCAAGAGACCCAGTACTTC. This sequence encodes CASSFSLAGGLYQETQYF.

DNA for the CDR3: TGTGCCAGCAGACAACGGACAGGGAACACTGAAGCTTTCTTT. Protein product: CASRQRTGNTEAFF. The genes are TRBV11-2 and TRBJ1-1, with TRBD1 matching 7 bases. The CDR3 extends over 14 amino acids. The V gene end was trimmed by 6 bases and the J gene end by 1 base; junction bases not matched to a gene: 5. Germline CDR1 reads SGHAT; CDR2 reads FQNNGV.